Described below is a single T cell receptor beta chain sequence and its context. Its antigen is as yet unknown. The use of a sample-barcoded 5' primer and a J-beta primer mix characterized a second PCR of about 6 to 12 cycles. Each CDR3 protein is one row after TCRdb ran MiXCR on the 5' RACE reads. The sample has some 1.5 million distinct CDR3 sequences, over 25% seen once. The sample belongs to a study of blood T cells in healthy people across ages. Deletions cut 0 bases from V and 3 bases from J, with 9 bases between. The CDR3 spans 13 residues. Germline-derived CDR1 and CDR2 are DFQATT and SNEGSKA (reference sequence). Drawn from each donor were approximately 9.2 milliliters of peripheral blood. At least 7 million PBMCs were isolated per sample. The study, taken as a whole, reports: A strong correlation was found between TCR beta diversity and the percentage of naive T cells. Roughly linear declines in TCR beta diversity per million T cells occurred with age.

The specimen was blood. This clonotype originated in a woman under 40 in good health. V gene TRBV20-1 combines with J gene TRBJ2-7; possible D gene TRBD2, 6 bases. CDR3 protein: CSARDGGNYEQYF. The CDR3 DNA sequence: TGCAGTGCTAGAGATGGAGGGAACTACGAGCAGTACTTC.